These 5 T cell receptor beta chains originate from one sample sequenced in a study of cytomegalovirus exposure and HLA in healthy donors. Primers included in the PCR were 60 Vbeta and 13 Jbeta primers. This table comes from immunoSEQ multiplex PCR, and its TCRdb copy is limited to in-frame clones, with some not included. This sample has about 110,000 clones; about four fifths occur once, and the top ten carry around 1.3%. The sequenced sample was PBMCs. The receptors here all came from a young man in good health and CMV-seronegative.

The V gene is TRBV5-1, the J gene TRBJ2-1, with a weak D call TRBD2 (6 bases). Trimming removed 0 bases at V and 8 bases at J, with 21 bases between. Germline CDR1 SGHRS, CDR2 YFSETQ. The CDR3 contains 17 residues. DNA of the CDR3: TGCGCCAGCAGCTTGGATTGGTCGGGAGCGGACGGCGATGAGCAGTTCTTC. It translates to CASSLDWSGADGDEQFF.

This sequence joins TRBV9 and TRBJ2-3; 10 bases line up with TRBD1. After removal of 3 bases from V and 3 bases from J, the junction contained 4 bases not matched to a gene. Germline assignment: CDR1 SGDLS and CDR2 YYNGEE. This CDR3 contains 15 residues. The CDR3: CASSARQGATDTQYF. The CDR3, as DNA: TGTGCCAGCAGCGCCCGACAGGGGGCAACAGATACGCAGTATTTT.

This clone was recorded a few times. The chain joins TRBV7-9 to TRBJ2-2, with 12 bases lining up with TRBD2. V shed 5 bases, J shed 9 bases, and the junction held 13 bases outside the gene matches. CDR3 length equals 17 residues. CDR1 is SEHNR and CDR2 is FQNEAQ in the germline V gene (reference sequence). CDR3 region: CASSQEGGLAGFRELFF. Here the CDR3 DNA reads TGTGCCAGCAGCCAAGAAGGAGGACTAGCGGGATTTAGGGAGCTGTTTTTT.

The chain combines TRBV4-3 with TRBJ1-2, with TRBD1 identical over 10 bases. The CDR3 is made up of 13 amino acids. V lost 2 bases and J lost 14; bases outside the gene matches: 8. Germline lookup yields CDR1 LGHNA and CDR2 YSLEER. CDR3 amino acids: CASSQWTGGAWTF. The CDR3 DNA sequence: TGCGCCAGCAGCCAATGGACAGGGGGAGCTTGGACCTTC.

The chain uses TRBV9 and TRBJ2-7; TRBD2 matches 10 bases. V lost 0 bases and J lost 6; bases outside the gene matches: 6. The germline gives CDR1 SGDLS, CDR2 YYNGEE. There are 15 residues in the CDR3. The CDR3 bases are TGTGCCAGCAGCGTAGGAGCTAGCGGGAGTTTCGAGCAGTACTTC. Translating gives CASSVGASGSFEQYF.